The TCR beta chain described here comes from a study of blood T cell repertoires in COVID-19. Assay used: immunoSEQ multiplex PCR; TCRdb lists only in-frame clones, some missing. This table holds 200,000 or so clones, around four fifths found once. This clone was observed a handful of times. The ends lost 4 bases at V and 2 bases at J; junction bases unmatched: 2. Germline V lookup: CDR1 SGHVS, CDR2 FNYEAQ. There are 14 residues in the CDR3. The sequenced sample was peripheral blood. V and J are TRBV7-6 and TRBJ2-1; TRBD1 agrees at 7 bases. This receptor was identified in a woman between 25 and 40 years old with acute or convalescent COVID-19. CDR3 loop: CASSSGQTYNEQFF. Written as DNA, the CDR3 is TGTGCCAGCAGCTCGGGACAGACCTACAATGAGCAGTTCTTC.